Below, 6 T cell receptor beta chains from the same sample are listed, as sequenced in a study of T cells after yellow fever vaccination. TCRdb called the 5' RACE reads again in MiXCR, with one record for every CDR3 protein. The sample has around 68,000 distinct CDR3 sequences; around 7% are singletons. The sample here was CD8+ T cells sorted from PBMCs, taken more than 8 days after the first yellow fever vaccination. Receptor source: a man in his late teens or twenties who received the YFV17D yellow fever vaccine.

This clonotype was counted only a few times. The chain employs TRBV7-9 and TRBJ1-2, with D perhaps matching TRBD1 (6 bases). Trimming stripped 5 bases from V and 4 bases from J, with 14 bases between. Per germline, CDR1 SEHNR and CDR2 FQNEAQ (reference sequence). CDR3 length: 14 amino acids. CDR3 in amino acids: CASSPPGVFYGYTF. CDR3 nucleotide sequence: TGTGCCAGCAGCCCCCCAGGGGTTTTCTATGGCTACACCTTC.

This clonotype occurred a few times. The chain joins TRBV27 to TRBJ2-1, with 7 positions matching TRBD1. The CDR3 length is 12 residues. Germline V gene data show CDR1 as MNHEY and CDR2 as SMNVEV (reference sequence). The junction had 8 bases not matched to a gene; V was cut back by 5 bases and J by 13 bases. This CDR3 reads CASSPLGTAQFF. CDR3 bases: TGTGCCAGCAGTCCCCTCGGGACAGCCCAGTTCTTC.

The chain carries TRBV6-2 or TRBV6-3 and TRBJ2-7; D remains unclear. V lost 0 bases to trimming and J lost 3 bases, with 12 bases between them. The germline CDR1 and CDR2 sequences are MNHEY and SVGEGT. CDR3 length: 15 residues. The CDR3 here is CASSYSFFTGYEQYF. In nucleotides, the CDR3 is TGTGCCAGCAGTTACTCGTTCTTTACCGGCTACGAGCAGTACTTC.

This clonotype has a count of ten or more. The J gene is TRBJ1-1, the V gene TRBV7-9, with D tentatively TRBD1 (5 bases). V lost 5 bases and J lost 1, with 11 bases in between. CDR1 is SEHNR, CDR2 FQNEAQ, per germline (reference sequence). The length of the CDR3 is 14 residues. Here the CDR3 reads CASSPRDGNTEAFF. The CDR3 coding sequence is TGTGCCAGCAGCCCCAGGGACGGGAACACTGAAGCTTTCTTT.

Ten or more counts support this clonotype. The chain is built from TRBV2 and TRBJ2-3, with D perhaps TRBD2 (6 bases). V was shortened by 3 bases and J by 2 bases, with 12 bases between the two germline ends. In germline, CDR1 is SNHLY, CDR2 FYNNEI. This CDR3 is 15 amino acids long. The CDR3 here is CASSEGEDYTDTQYF. In DNA form, the CDR3 reads TGTGCCAGCAGTGAGGGGGAGGACTACACAGATACGCAGTATTTT. Drawing the rest from reference TRBV2 and TRBJ2-3, the complete variable domain is EPEVTQTPSHQVTQMGQEVILRCVPISNHLYFYWYRQILGQKVEFLVSFYNNEISEKSEIFDDQFSVERPDGSNFTLKIRSTKLEDSAMYFCASSEGEDYTDTQYFGPGTRLTVL.

This clonotype was counted many times. V and J are TRBV11-2 and TRBJ2-2, with D possibly TRBD1 on 5 matching bases. CDR3 length equals 16 residues. The germline V gene has CDR1 SGHAT and CDR2 FQNNGV. Trimming pared 7 bases from V and 4 bases from J, leaving 19 bases between. CDR3 in amino acids: CASNQGGQELTGELFF. The CDR3 DNA follows: TGTGCCAGCAACCAGGGTGGGCAGGAGCTCACCGGGGAGCTGTTTTTT.